A single sample is the source of the 20 T cell receptor beta chains below, sequenced in a study of post-analysis software for immune sequencing data. Whole-study findings and limits: Five TRBV segments, including TRBV5-6, TRBV5-1 and TRBV20-1, were more frequent in patients than controls.

The TCR beta cDNA libraries carried unique molecular identifiers. MiXCR, run by TCRdb on the PCR reads, gives a single entry per CDR3 protein. The sample gives 500,000 to 600,000 distinct CDR3 sequences, about 44% of which show up once; approximately 1.7% is in the top ten. Their antigen targets remain unknown. Sequencing input: blood. Receptor source: a girl aged 5 to 17 with multiple sclerosis.

V gene TRBV9 combines with J gene TRBJ1-5; perhaps TRBD1 as D (5 bases). The CDR3 is 14 residues long. Trimming pared 2 bases from V and 7 bases from J, leaving 13 bases between. Germline loops: CDR1 SGDLS, CDR2 YYNGEE. CDR3 DNA: TGTGCCAGCAGCGTTTGGGGGGGGGACCAGCCCCAGCATTTT. Encoded protein: CASSVWGGDQPQHF.

The chain links TRBV7-2 to TRBJ1-2; 7 bases match TRBD1. The CDR3 runs to 12 residues. Trimming at V came to 4 bases and at J to 11 bases, leaving 7 bases not matched to a gene. Germline lookup yields CDR1 SGHTA and CDR2 FQGNSA. In nucleotides, the CDR3 is TGTGCCAGCAGCTATCGACAGGGACGGTACACCTTC. Translated: CASSYRQGRYTF.

The chain uses TRBV5-1 and TRBJ1-4; 7 bases line up with TRBD1. V lost 4 bases and J lost 3; bases outside the gene matches: 9. Looked up from germline, CDR1 is SGHRS and CDR2 is YFSETQ. CDR3 length equals 16 residues. CDR3 nucleotide sequence: TGCGCCAGCAGCATCCGGCCGGGACAGTCTAATGAAAAACTGTTTTTT. Its protein is CASSIRPGQSNEKLFF.

This clonotype was seen a handful of times. This sequence joins TRBV7-9 and TRBJ2-1; 12 bases align to TRBD2. CDR1 and CDR2 from the germline V gene are SEHNR and FQNEAQ (reference sequence). V shed 5 bases and J 8 bases; nucleotides not matched to a gene: 7. The CDR3 loop spans 15 amino acids. The DNA for the CDR3 is TGTGCCAGCAGCCGTGGGACTAGCGGGCGCGATGAGCAGTTCTTC. Translated: CASSRGTSGRDEQFF.

The chain links TRBV6-5 to TRBJ2-7; 9 nucleotides match TRBD2. V lost 2 bases to trimming and J lost 1 base; unmatched junction nucleotides: 3. Germline V gene sequence: CDR1 MNHEY, CDR2 SVGAGI. The CDR3 runs to 15 residues. CDR3 amino acids: CASSYGSGRSYEQYF. The CDR3 coding sequence is TGTGCCAGCAGTTACGGGAGCGGGAGGTCCTACGAGCAGTACTTC.

The genes are TRBV9 and TRBJ2-7; 13 nucleotides align to TRBD2. The ends lost 3 bases at V and 3 bases at J; junction bases unmatched: 6. The CDR3 sequence is 16 residues long. Germline V gene data show CDR1 as SGDLS and CDR2 as YYNGEE. The CDR3 DNA follows: TGTGCCAGCAGCGGTACTAGCGGGGGGGATCTCTACGAGCAGTACTTC. The encoded protein is CASSGTSGGDLYEQYF.

This clonotype was observed a few times. The V call is TRBV4-1, the J call TRBJ2-7; 10 bases are shared with TRBD1. Per the germline V gene, CDR1 is MGHRA and CDR2 is YSYEKL. The CDR3 length is 14 residues. The J segment lost 3 bases and the V segment lost 2 bases, leaving 1 base of the junction unmatched. The CDR3 reads CASSQWTGGYEQYF. The CDR3 DNA reads as TGCGCCAGCAGCCAATGGACAGGGGGCTACGAGCAGTACTTC.

This clonotype has only a few counts. The chain uses TRBV5-1 and TRBJ2-3; 8 bases map to TRBD1. This CDR3 is built from 15 residues. The J segment lost 2 bases and the V segment lost 0 bases, leaving 2 bases of the junction unmatched. Germline CDR1 is SGHRS and CDR2 is YFSETQ. The CDR3 loop reads CASSLDRGDTDTQYF. The CDR3 DNA reads TGCGCCAGCAGCTTGGACAGGGGGGACACAGATACGCAGTATTTT.

This clonotype was observed a handful of times. This rearrangement joins TRBV4-2 to TRBJ2-1, with D tentatively TRBD1 (6 bases). CDR3 size: 16 residues. Germline V CDR1 and CDR2: LGHNA, YNFKEQ. The germline V and J ends were trimmed by 0 bases and 7 bases, with 16 bases remaining between them. The CDR3 nucleotides are TGTGCCAGCAGCCAAGAGGGCAGGGGAAGGGAGAATGAGCAGTTCTTC. It translates to CASSQEGRGRENEQFF.

This chain connects TRBV29-1 to TRBJ2-5; D is undetermined. The CDR3 extends over 15 amino acids. CDR1 and CDR2 from the germline V gene are SQVTM and ANQGSEA. V gave up 3 bases and J gave up 1 base, with 15 bases separating them. In DNA form, the CDR3 reads TGCAGCGTTGAGCTACCCTCGGGCATCCAAGAGACCCAGTACTTC. As protein: CSVELPSGIQETQYF.

The chain recombines TRBV27 with TRBJ2-2; D gene unclear. Germline assignment: CDR1 MNHEY and CDR2 SMNVEV (reference sequence). V gave up 1 base and J gave up 5 bases, with 17 bases separating them. The CDR3 has 17 residues. The CDR3 spells CASSLYPTSVKTGELFF. For the CDR3, the DNA is TGTGCCAGCAGTTTATATCCCACTTCAGTAAAAACCGGGGAGCTGTTTTTT.

This chain joins TRBV7-8 and TRBJ1-2; D is possibly TRBD1 (6 bases). The V gene lost 11 bases and the J gene lost 0 bases, with 13 bases spanning the gap. The CDR3 contains 13 residues. Germline V gene data show CDR1 as SGHVS and CDR2 as FQNEAQ. The CDR3 nucleotides read TGTGCCGTCAGACAGGCATCTAACTATGGCTACACCTTC. It codes for CAVRQASNYGYTF.

The V gene is TRBV12-3 or TRBV12-4, the J gene TRBJ2-7, with TRBD2 matching 11 bases. The CDR3 is 16 residues long. J gave up 2 bases and V 6 bases, and 9 bases lay outside the gene matches. CDR3: CASSRPGTSGAYEQYF. CDR3 sequence (DNA): TGTGCCAGCAGCCGCCCCGGGACTAGCGGCGCCTACGAGCAGTACTTC.

This clonotype appeared a few times. The chain uses TRBV29-1 and TRBJ2-5, with D maybe TRBD1 (6 bases). With the DNA end fitting TRBJ2-7 better, the J assignment may be wrong. CDR1 and CDR2 (germline): SQVTM, ANQGSEA. The CDR3 extends over 12 amino acids. The CDR3 DNA reads TGCAGCGTTGACAGGGGTCTGGGCGAGCAGTACTTC. Residues: CSVDRGLGEQYF.

This clonotype was counted between two and nine times. The chain recombines TRBV5-1 with TRBJ1-2, with D possibly matching TRBD1 (6 bases). Trimming took 0 bases from V and 8 from J, leaving 11 bases between them. This CDR3 has 13 residues. Germline CDR1 SGHRS, CDR2 YFSETQ. As DNA, the CDR3 is TGCGCCAGCAGCTTGGTGGCAGGGGAAGGCTACACCTTC. It codes for CASSLVAGEGYTF.

The J gene is TRBJ2-7, the V gene TRBV5-1; TRBD2 matches 12 bases. The J call may be mistaken, given a closer DNA end match to TRBJ2-5. Germline lookup yields CDR1 SGHRS and CDR2 YFSETQ. This CDR3 region has 17 residues. This CDR3 is CASSLQGLAGGKETQYF. The CDR3 nucleotides are TGCGCCAGCAGCCTACAAGGGCTAGCGGGGGGGAAAGAGACCCAGTACTTC.

This clonotype turned up a few times. This chain joins TRBV5-5 and TRBJ1-2, with 7 bases that match TRBD1. This CDR3 has 17 residues. V shed 4 bases and J 1 base; nucleotides not matched to a gene: 13. Germline CDR1 SGHKS, CDR2 YYEKEE (reference sequence). For the CDR3, the DNA is TGTGCCAGCAGCAATGGGGGGACAGTGCTAAGTAACTATGGCTACACCTTC. Its translation: CASSNGGTVLSNYGYTF.

A few counts support this clonotype. This chain joins TRBV6-6 and TRBJ2-5; D is uncertain. The better agreement between TRBJ2-7 and the DNA end casts doubt on the J call. Germline CDR1 and CDR2: MNHNY and SVGAGI (reference sequence). CDR3 size: 13 residues. The DNA for the CDR3 is TGTGCCAGCAGTTACGGGGTTTCGGACGAGCAGTACTTC. Translating it yields CASSYGVSDEQYF.

The V gene is TRBV6-5, the J gene TRBJ2-3, with 10 bases identical to TRBD2. Germline CDR1 is MNHEY and CDR2 is SVGAGI. V shed 2 bases, J shed 4 bases, and the junction held 3 bases outside the gene matches. The CDR3 contains 15 residues. Written as DNA, the CDR3 is TGTGCCAGCAGTTACGAAGCGGGAGGGCCAGATACGCAGTATTTT. Translated: CASSYEAGGPDTQYF.

The chain links TRBV12-3 or TRBV12-4 to TRBJ2-1; no definite D call. This CDR3 comprises 11 residues. Trimming left V 7 bases short and J 8 bases short, with 9 bases between. CDR3 sequence (DNA): TGTGCCAGCACCCAACGGGATGAGCAGTTCTTC. It codes for CASTQRDEQFF.